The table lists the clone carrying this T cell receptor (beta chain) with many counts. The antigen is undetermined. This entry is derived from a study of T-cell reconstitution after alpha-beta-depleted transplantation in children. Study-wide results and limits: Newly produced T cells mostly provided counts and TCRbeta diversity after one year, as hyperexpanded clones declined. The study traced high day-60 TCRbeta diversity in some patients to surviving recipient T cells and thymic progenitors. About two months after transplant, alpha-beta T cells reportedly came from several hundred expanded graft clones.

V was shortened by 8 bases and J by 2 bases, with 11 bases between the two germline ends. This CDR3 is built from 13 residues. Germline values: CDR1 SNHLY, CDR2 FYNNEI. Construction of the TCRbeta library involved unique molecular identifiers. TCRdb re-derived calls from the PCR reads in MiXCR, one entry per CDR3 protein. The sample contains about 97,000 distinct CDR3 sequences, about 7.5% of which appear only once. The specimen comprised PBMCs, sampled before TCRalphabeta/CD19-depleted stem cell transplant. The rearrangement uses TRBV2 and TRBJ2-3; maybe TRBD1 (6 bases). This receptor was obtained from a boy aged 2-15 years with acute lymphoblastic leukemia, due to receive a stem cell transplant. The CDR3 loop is CASGTGSTDTQYF. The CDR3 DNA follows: TGTGCCAGCGGAACAGGGTCCACAGATACGCAGTATTTT.